This T cell receptor beta chain comes out of a study of blood T cell repertoires in COVID-19. Background on the study: The samples span acute and convalescent COVID-19 from the United States, Italy and Spain.

Using immunoSEQ multiplex PCR, the repertoire was profiled, and TCRdb retains in-frame clones only, with some absent. The sample carries about 60,000 clones, 70% to 80% recorded once. Trimming took off 3 bases at V and 0 bases at J, with 17 bases between the two ends. There are 17 residues in the CDR3. Germline values: CDR1 SEHNR, CDR2 FQNEAQ (reference sequence). Sequences were obtained from peripheral blood. This chain links TRBV7-9 with TRBJ1-2, with unresolved D. This TCR derives from a man aged 50 to 60 with active or convalescent COVID-19. CDR3 DNA: TGTGCCAGCAGCTTTATAGGTGGCGGCCGAGCTAACTATGGCTACACCTTC. Amino acid sequence: CASSFIGGGRANYGYTF.